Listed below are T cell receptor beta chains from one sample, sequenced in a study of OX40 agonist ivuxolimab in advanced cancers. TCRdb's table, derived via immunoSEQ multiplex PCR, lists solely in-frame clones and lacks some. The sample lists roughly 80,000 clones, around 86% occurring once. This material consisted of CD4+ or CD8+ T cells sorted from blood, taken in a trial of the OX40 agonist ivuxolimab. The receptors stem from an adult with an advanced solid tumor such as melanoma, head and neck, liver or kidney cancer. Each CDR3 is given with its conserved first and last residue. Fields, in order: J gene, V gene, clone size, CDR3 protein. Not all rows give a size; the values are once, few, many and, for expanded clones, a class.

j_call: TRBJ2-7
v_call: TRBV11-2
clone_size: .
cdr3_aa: CASSLGPGGYEQYF

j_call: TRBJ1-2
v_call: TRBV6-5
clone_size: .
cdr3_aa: CASSPTQGLGGYTF

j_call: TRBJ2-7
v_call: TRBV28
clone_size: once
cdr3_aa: CASNAVIYEQYF

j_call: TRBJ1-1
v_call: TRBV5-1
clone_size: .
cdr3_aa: CASRIRDTSNTEAFF

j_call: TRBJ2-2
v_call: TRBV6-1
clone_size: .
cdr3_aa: CASDRAAAGELFF

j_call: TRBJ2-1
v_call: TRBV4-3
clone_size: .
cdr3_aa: CASSQALARGNEQFF

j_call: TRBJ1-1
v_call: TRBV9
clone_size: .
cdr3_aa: CASSVQGGNTEAFF

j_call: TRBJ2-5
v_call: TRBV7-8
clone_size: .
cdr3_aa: CASSPVGGRRETQYF

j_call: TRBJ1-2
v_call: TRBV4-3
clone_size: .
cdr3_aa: CASSLTQGYYGYTF

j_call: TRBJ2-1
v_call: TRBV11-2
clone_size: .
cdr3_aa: CASSLGTGTSGYNEQFF

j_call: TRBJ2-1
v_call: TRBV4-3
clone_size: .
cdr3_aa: CASRRSVSHEQFF

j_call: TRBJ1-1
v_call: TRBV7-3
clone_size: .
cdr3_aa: CASSFSHSTEAFF

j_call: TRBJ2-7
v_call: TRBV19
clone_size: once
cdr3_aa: CASSNRGLYEQYF

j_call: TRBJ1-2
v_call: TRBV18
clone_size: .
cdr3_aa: CASSLSGGDGYTF

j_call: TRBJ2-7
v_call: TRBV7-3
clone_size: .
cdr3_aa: CASSSRTSGSHDEQYF

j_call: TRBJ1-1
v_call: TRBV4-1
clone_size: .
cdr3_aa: CASSQDLNTEAFF

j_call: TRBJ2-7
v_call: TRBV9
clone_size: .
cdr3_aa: CASSVGQGMYEQYF

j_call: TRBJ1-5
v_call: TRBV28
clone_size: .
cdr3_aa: CASCFLANQPQHF

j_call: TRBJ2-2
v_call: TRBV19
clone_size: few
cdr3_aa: CASSIVRPGELFF

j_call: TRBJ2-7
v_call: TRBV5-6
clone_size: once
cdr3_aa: CASSFRGGGAYEQYF

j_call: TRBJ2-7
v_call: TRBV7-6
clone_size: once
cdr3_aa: CASSLAGLAGDEQYF

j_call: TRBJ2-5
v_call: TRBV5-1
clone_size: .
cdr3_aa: CASSLVVGQETQYF

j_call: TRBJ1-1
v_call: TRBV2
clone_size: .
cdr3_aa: CASSNRGRMTEAFF

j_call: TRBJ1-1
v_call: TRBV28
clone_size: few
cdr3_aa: CASSTRQGLNTEAFF

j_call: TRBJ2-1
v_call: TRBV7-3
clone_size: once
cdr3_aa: CASSLSLARNEQFF

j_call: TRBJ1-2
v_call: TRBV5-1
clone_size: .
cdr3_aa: CASSLTRSRQGEGYTF

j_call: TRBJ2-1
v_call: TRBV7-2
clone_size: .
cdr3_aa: CASSAPGLADYNEQFF

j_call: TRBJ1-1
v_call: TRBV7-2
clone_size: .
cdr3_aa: CASSLRTGGDTEAFF

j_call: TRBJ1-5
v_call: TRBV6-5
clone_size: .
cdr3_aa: CASRATGTFNQPQHF

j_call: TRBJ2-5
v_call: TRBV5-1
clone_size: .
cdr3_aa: CASSRDSKETQYF

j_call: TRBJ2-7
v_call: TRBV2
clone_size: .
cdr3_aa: CASRMTSEKGEQYF

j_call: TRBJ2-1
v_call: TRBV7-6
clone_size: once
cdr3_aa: CASSILADSYNEQFF

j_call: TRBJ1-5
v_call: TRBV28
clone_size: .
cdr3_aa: CASSSTSSNQPQHF

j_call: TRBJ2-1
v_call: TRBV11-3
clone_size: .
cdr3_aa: CASSLATSSDEQFF

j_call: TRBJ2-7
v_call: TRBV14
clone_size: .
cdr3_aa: CASSQGGPGLAGGRYYEQYF

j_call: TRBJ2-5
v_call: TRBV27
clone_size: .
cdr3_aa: CASRGLREPRQETQYF

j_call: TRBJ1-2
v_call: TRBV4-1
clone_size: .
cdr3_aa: CASSRGARQNYGYTF

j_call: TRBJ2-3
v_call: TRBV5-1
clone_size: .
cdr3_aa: CASSLGGDTQYF

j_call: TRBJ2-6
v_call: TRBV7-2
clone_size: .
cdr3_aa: CASSLPRASGANVLTF

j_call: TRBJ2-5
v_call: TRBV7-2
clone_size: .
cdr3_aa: CASRGGPGGQETQYF